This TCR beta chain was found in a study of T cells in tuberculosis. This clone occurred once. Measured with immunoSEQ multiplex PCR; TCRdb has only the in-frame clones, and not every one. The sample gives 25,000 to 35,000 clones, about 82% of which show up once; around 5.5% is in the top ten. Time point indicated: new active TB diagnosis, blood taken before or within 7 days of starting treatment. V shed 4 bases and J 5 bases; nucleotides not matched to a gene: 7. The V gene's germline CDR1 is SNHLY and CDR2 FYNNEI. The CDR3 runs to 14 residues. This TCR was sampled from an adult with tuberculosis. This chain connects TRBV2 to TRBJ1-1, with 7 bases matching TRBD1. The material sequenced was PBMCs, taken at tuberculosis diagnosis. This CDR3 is CASSVEGGRTEAFF. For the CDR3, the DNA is TGTGCCAGCAGTGTCGAAGGGGGCAGGACTGAAGCTTTCTTT.